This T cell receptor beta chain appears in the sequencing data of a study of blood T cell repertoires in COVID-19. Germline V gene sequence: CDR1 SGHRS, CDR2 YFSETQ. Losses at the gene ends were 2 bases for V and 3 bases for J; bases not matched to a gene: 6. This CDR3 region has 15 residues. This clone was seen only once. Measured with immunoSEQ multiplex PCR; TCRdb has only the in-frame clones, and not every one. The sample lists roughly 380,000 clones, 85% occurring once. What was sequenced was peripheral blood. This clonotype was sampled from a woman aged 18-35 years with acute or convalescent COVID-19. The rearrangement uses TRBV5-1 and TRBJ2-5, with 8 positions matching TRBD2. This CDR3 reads CASSLTRGGEETQYF. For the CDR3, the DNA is TGCGCCAGCAGCTTAACCCGGGGGGGAGAAGAGACCCAGTACTTC. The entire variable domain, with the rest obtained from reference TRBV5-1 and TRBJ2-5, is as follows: KAGVTQTPRYLIKTRGQQVTLSCSPISGHRSVSWYQQTPGQGLQFLFEYFSETQRNKGNFPGRFSGRQFSNSRSEMNVSTLELGDSALYLCASSLTRGGEETQYFGPGTRLLVL.